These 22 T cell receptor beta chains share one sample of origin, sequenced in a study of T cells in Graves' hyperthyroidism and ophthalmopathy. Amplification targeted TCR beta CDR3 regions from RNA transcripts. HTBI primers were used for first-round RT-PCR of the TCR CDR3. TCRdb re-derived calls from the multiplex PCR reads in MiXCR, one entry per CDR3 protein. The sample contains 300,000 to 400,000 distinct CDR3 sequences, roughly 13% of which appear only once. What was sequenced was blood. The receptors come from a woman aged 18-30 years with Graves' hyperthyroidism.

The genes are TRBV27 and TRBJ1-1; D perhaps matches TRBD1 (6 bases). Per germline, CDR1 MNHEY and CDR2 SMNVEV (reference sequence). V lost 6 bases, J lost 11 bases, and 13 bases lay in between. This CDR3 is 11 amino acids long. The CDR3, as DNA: TGTGCCAGCAGCCTCGGGACACAGGCTTTCTTT. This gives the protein CASSLGTQAFF.

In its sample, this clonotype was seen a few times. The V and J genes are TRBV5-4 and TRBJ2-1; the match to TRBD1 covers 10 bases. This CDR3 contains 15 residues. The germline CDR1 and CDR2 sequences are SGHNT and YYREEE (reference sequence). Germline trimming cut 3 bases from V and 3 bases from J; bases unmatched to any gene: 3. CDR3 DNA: TGTGCCAGCAGCTCTCGGACAGGGGGCTACAATGAGCAGTTCTTC. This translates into CASSSRTGGYNEQFF. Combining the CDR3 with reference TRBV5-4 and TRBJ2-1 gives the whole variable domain ETGVTQSPTHLIKTRGQQVTLRCSSQSGHNTVSWYQQALGQGPQFIFQYYREEENGRGNFPPRFSGLQFPNYSSELNVNALELDDSALYLCASSSRTGGYNEQFFGPGTRLTVL.

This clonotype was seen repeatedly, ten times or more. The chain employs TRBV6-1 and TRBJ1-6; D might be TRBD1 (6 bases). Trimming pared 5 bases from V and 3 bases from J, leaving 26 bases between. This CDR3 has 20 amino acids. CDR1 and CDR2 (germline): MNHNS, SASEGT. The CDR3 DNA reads TGTGCCAGCAGTTACGCCCAGGGGCCCATCCGATACGTCTATAATTCACCCCTCCACTTT. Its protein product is CASSYAQGPIRYVYNSPLHF.

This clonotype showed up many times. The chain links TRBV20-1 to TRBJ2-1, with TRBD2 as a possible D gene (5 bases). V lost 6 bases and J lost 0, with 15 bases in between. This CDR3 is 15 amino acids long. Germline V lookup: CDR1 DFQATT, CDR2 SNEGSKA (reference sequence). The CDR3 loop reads CSAPEGYFSYNEQFF. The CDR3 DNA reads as TGCAGTGCGCCCGAGGGCTACTTCTCCTACAATGAGCAGTTCTTC.

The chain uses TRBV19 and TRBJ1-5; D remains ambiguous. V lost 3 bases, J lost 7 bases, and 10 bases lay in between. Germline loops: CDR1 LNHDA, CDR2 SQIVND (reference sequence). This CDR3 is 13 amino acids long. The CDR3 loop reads CASSIDLSQPQHF. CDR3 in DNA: TGTGCCAGTAGTATCGACCTATCCCAGCCCCAGCATTTT. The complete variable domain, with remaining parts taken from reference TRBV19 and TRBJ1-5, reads DGGITQSPKYLFRKEGQNVTLSCEQNLNHDAMYWYRQDPGQGLRLIYYSQIVNDFQKGDIAEGYSVSREKKESFPLTVTSAQKNPTAFYLCASSIDLSQPQHFGDGTRLSIL.

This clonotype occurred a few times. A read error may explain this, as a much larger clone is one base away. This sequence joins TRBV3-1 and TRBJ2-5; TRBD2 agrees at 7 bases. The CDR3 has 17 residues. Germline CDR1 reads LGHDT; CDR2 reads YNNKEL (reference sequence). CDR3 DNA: TGTGCCGGCAGCCAAGATCCGGGCGGGGGATTTCAAGAGACCCAGTACTTC. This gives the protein CAGSQDPGGGFQETQYF.

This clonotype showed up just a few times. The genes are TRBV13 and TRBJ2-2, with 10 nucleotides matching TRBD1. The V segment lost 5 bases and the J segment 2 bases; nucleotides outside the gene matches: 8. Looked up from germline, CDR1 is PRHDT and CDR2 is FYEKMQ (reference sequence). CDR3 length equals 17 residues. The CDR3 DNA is TGTGCCAGCAGCCCGTACCGGGACAGGGGTAACACCGGGGAGCTGTTTTTT. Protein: CASSPYRDRGNTGELFF.

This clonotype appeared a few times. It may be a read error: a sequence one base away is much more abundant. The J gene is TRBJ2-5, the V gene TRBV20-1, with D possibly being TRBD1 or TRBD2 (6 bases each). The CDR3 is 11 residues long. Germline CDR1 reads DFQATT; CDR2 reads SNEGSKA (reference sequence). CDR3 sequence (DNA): TGCAGTGCTAGTAGGGGGGAGACCCAGCACTTC. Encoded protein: CSASRGETQHF.

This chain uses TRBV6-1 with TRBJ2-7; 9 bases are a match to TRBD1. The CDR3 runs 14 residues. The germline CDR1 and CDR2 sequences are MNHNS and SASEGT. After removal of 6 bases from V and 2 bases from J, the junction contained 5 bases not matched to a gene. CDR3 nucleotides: TGTGCCAGCAGACCGGGACAGGGAACCTACGAGCAGTACTTC. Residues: CASRPGQGTYEQYF.

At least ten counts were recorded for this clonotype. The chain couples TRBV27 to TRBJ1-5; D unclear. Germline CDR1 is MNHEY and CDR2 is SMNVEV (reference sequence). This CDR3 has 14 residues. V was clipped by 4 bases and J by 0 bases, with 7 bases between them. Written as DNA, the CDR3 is TGTGCCAGCAGTTCTACTTATAGCAATCAGCCCCAGCATTTT. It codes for CASSSTYSNQPQHF.

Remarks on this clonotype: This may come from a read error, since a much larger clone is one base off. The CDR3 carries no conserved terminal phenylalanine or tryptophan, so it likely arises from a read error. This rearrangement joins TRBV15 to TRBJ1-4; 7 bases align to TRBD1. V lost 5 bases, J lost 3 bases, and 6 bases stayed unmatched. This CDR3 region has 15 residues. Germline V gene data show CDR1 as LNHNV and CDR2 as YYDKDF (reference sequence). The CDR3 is CATSAPGQSNEKLFL. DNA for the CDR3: TGTGCCACCAGCGCTCCGGGACAGTCTAATGAAAAACTGTTTCTT.

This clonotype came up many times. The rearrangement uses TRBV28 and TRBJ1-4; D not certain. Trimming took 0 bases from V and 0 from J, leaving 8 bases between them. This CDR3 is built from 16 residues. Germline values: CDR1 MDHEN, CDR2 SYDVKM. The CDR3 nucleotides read TGTGCCAGCAGTTTATGGGTGGGGTCAACTAATGAAAAACTGTTTTTT. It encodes CASSLWVGSTNEKLFF.

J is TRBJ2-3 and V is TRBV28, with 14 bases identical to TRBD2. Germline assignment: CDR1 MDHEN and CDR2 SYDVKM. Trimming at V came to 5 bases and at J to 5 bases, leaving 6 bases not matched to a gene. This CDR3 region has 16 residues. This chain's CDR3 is CASSEPGLAGEDTQYF. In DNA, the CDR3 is TGTGCCAGCAGTGAGCCGGGACTAGCGGGAGAAGATACGCAGTATTTT.

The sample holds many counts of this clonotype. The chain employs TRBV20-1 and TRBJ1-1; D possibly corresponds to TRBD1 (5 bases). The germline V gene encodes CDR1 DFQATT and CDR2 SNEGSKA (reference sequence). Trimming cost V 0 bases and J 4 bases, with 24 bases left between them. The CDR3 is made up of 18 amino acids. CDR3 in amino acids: CSARDPGLRPERGTEAFF. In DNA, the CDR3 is TGCAGTGCTAGAGACCCGGGGCTGCGGCCAGAAAGGGGCACTGAAGCTTTCTTT.

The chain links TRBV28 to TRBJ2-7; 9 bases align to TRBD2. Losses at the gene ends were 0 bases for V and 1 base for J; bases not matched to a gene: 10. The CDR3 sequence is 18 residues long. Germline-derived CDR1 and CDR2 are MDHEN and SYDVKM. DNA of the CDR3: TGTGCCAGCAGTTTATGGGCTCTCCGTCTAGCGGGGTCCTACGAGCAGTACTTC. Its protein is CASSLWALRLAGSYEQYF.

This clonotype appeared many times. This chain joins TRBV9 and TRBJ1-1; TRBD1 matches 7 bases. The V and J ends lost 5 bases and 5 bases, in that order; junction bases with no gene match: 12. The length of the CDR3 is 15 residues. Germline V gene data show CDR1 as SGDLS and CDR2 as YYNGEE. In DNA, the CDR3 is TGTGCCAGCAGTGAAAACCGGGACAGTGGGACTGAAGCTTTCTTT. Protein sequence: CASSENRDSGTEAFF.

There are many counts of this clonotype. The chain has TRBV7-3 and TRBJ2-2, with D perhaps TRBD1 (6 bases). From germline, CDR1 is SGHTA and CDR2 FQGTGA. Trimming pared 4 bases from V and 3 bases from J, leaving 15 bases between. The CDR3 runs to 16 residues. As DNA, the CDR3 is TGTGCCAGCAGCTCCACAGGGCAGGTGGACACCGGGGAGCTGTTTTTT. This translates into CASSSTGQVDTGELFF.

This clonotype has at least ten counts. This chain's CDR3 is CASSPRDLPYNEQFF. DNA of the CDR3: TGTGCCAGCAGCCCCCGGGACCTCCCTTACAATGAGCAGTTCTTC. The J gene is TRBJ2-1, the V gene TRBV28, with D perhaps matching TRBD1 or TRBD2 (5 bases each). Trimming cost V 6 bases and J 4 bases, with 16 bases left between them. This CDR3 spans 15 amino acids. Germline values: CDR1 MDHEN, CDR2 SYDVKM.

CDR3 in amino acids: CASSQDRARADTQYF. The CDR3, as DNA: TGTGCCAGCAGCCAAGACAGGGCCCGCGCAGATACGCAGTATTTT. The gene calls are TRBV4-2 and TRBJ2-3; TRBD1 might be the D (5 bases). Per germline, CDR1 LGHNA and CDR2 YNFKEQ. This CDR3 spans 15 amino acids. Between the trimmed V and J ends, which lost 0 bases and 4 bases, there was a span of 11 bases.

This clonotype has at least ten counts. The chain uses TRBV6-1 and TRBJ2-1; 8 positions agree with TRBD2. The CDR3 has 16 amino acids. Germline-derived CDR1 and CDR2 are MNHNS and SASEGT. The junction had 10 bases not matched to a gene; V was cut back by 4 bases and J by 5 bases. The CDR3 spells CASSATGTRKNNEQFF. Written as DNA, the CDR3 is TGTGCCAGCAGTGCAACCGGGACTAGGAAGAACAATGAGCAGTTCTTC.

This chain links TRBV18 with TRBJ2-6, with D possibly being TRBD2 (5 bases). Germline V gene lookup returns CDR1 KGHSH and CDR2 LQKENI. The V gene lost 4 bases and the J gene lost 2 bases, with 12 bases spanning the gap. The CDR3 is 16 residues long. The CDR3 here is CASSQGVPPGANVLTF. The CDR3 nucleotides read TGTGCCAGCTCACAGGGAGTCCCCCCTGGGGCCAACGTCCTGACTTTC.

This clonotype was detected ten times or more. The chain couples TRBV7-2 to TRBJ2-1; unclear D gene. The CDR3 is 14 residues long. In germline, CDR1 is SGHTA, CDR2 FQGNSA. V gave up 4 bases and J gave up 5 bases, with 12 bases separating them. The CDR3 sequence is CASSSENQNNEQFF. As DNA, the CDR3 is TGTGCCAGCAGCTCAGAGAACCAGAACAATGAGCAGTTCTTC. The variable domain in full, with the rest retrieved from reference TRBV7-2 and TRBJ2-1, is GAGVSQSPSNKVTEKGKDVELRCDPISGHTALYWYRQSLGQGLEFLIYFQGNSAPDKSGLPSDRFSAERTGGSVSTLTIQRTQQEDSAVYLCASSSENQNNEQFFGPGTRLTVL.